These T cell receptor beta chains were read from a single sample in a study of shared clonotypes between healthy human individuals. Profiled with immunoSEQ multiplex PCR; TCRdb holds only in-frame clones, not every one. Seen here are just over 95,000 clones, approximately 61% observed once, and the top ten hold roughly 40%. Sequenced: memory CD8+ T cells sorted from blood. All receptors come from a man between 25 and 39 years old in good health. CDR3s include the opening cysteine and the closing phenylalanine or tryptophan. Each record gives: V gene, J gene, CDR3 protein.

V: TRBV4-1; J: TRBJ2-7; CDR3: CASSQAGTEQYF
V: TRBV7-2; J: TRBJ1-5; CDR3: CASSLGDRGQPQHF
V: TRBV10-3; J: TRBJ2-7; CDR3: CAISGSSFPYEQYF
V: TRBV15; J: TRBJ2-1; CDR3: CATSRDLGGPFGSYNEQFF
V: TRBV5-4; J: TRBJ2-7; CDR3: CASSSEGHEQYF
V: TRBV10-1; J: TRBJ2-3; CDR3: CASSQGTDTQYF
V: TRBV7-9; J: TRBJ2-5; CDR3: CASSFGGYEETQYF
V: TRBV2; J: TRBJ2-3; CDR3: CASRLAGGSADTQYF
V: TRBV27; J: TRBJ2-1; CDR3: CASSPRAGQHYNEQFF
V: TRBV28; J: TRBJ2-7; CDR3: CAHPDRAGGLYF
V: TRBV29-1; J: TRBJ1-5; CDR3: CSVVLGTDQPQHF
V: TRBV6-5; J: TRBJ2-7; CDR3: CASRSGTAIYEQYF
V: TRBV29-1; J: TRBJ2-7; CDR3: CSVEDPAGGESYEQYF
V: TRBV6-5; J: TRBJ2-5; CDR3: CASSYLDRTRGTQYF
V: TRBV28; J: TRBJ1-5; CDR3: CASSFGLGHNQPQHF
V: TRBV4-3; J: TRBJ1-2; CDR3: CASSQEVARGGEGYTF
V: TRBV29-1; J: TRBJ2-7; CDR3: CSVARGTVSYEQYF
V: TRBV27; J: TRBJ2-7; CDR3: CASSFRGADEQYF
V: TRBV27; J: TRBJ1-1; CDR3: CASSPRDRALSTEAFF